These 32 T cell receptor beta chains share one sample of origin, sequenced in a study of blood T cells in healthy people across ages. A sample-barcoded 5' primer and a J-beta primer mix were used in a second PCR of about 7 to 12 cycles. MiXCR was run by TCRdb on the 5' RACE reads, yielding one entry per CDR3 protein. The sample lists 1.4 million to 1.5 million distinct CDR3 sequences; 42% were seen once. Sequenced material: blood. Every receptor here comes from a woman under 30 in good health.

J is TRBJ2-1 and V is TRBV5-6; the match to TRBD2 covers 9 bases. The CDR3 covers 18 residues. The J segment lost 5 bases and the V segment lost 4 bases, leaving 16 bases of the junction unmatched. Germline lookup yields CDR1 SGHDT and CDR2 YYEEEE. The CDR3 is CASSPGGAGGWNNNEQFF. Written as DNA, the CDR3 is TGTGCCAGCAGCCCCGGGGGAGCGGGAGGCTGGAATAACAATGAGCAGTTCTTC.

The J gene is TRBJ2-1, the V gene TRBV27; either TRBD1 or TRBD2 may supply D (5 bases each). Germline-derived CDR1 and CDR2 are MNHEY and SMNVEV (reference sequence). This CDR3 has 13 amino acids. V lost 6 bases and J 5 bases, leaving 11 bases between the germline ends. CDR3 in amino acids: CASRVGADNEQFF. Written as DNA, the CDR3 is TGTGCCAGCAGGGTCGGGGCTGACAATGAGCAGTTCTTC.

This clonotype was seen a few times. The junction shows a germline mismatch at one end, possibly a read error. The V and J genes are TRBV27 and TRBJ2-5, with 10 bases identical to TRBD2. Germline CDR1 is MNHEY and CDR2 is SMNVEV (reference sequence). The CDR3 has 18 residues. CDR3 protein: CASLSRASGRLGQETRYF. DNA of the CDR3: TGTGCCAGCCTCTCCCGGGCTAGCGGGAGATTGGGGCAAGAGACCCGGTACTTC.

This rearrangement joins TRBV20-1 to TRBJ1-1; D gene unclear. Germline CDR1 is DFQATT and CDR2 is SNEGSKA (reference sequence). V lost 4 bases and J 0 bases, leaving 12 bases between the germline ends. This CDR3 contains 14 residues. The CDR3 spells CSATSGSMNTEAFF. The DNA for the CDR3 is TGCAGTGCTACTTCGGGTAGTATGAACACTGAAGCTTTCTTT.

The CDR3 here is CASSSGTSSGNEQFF. For the CDR3, the DNA is TGTGCCAGCAGCTCCGGGACTAGTTCTGGGAATGAGCAGTTCTTC. This chain uses TRBV6-2 or TRBV6-3 with TRBJ2-1; 8 nucleotides agree with TRBD2. V was pared by 6 bases and J by 7 bases, with 11 bases of the junction left unmatched. The CDR3 contains 15 residues. Germline V gene lookup returns CDR1 MNHEY and CDR2 SVGEGT.

This clonotype has only a few counts. One junction end does not reproduce the germline sequence, and a read error may be involved. V gene TRBV3-1 combines with J gene TRBJ2-3; 10 nucleotides line up with TRBD2. Germline V gene sequence: CDR1 LGHDT, CDR2 YNNKEL (reference sequence). The CDR3 extends over 16 amino acids. The CDR3 is CASSQVSGGLGDTQYF. Here the CDR3 DNA reads TGTGCCAGTAGCCAAGTTAGCGGGGGGCTGGGAGATACGCAGTATTTT.

This chain links TRBV20-1 with TRBJ1-1; possibly TRBD1 for D (6 bases). This CDR3 contains 13 residues. V was clipped by 2 bases and J by 2 bases, with 9 bases between them. Germline CDR1 is DFQATT and CDR2 is SNEGSKA (reference sequence). CDR3: CSARTGRNTEAFF. CDR3 nucleotides: TGCAGTGCTAGAACAGGGCGAAACACTGAAGCTTTCTTT.

There are a few counts of this clonotype. The J gene is TRBJ1-2, the V gene TRBV3-1, with no clear D. Between the trimmed V and J ends, which lost 0 bases and 8 bases, there was a span of 13 bases. The germline V gene has CDR1 LGHDT and CDR2 YNNKEL (reference sequence). This CDR3 has 14 residues. The CDR3 region is CASSQDSALRGYTF. In nucleotides, the CDR3 is TGTGCCAGCAGCCAAGATTCGGCCCTACGGGGCTACACCTTC. The whole variable domain, filled in from reference TRBV3-1 and TRBJ1-2, reads DTAVSQTPKYLVTQMGNDKSIKCEQNLGHDTMYWYKQDSKKFLKIMFSYNNKELIINETVPNRFSPKSPDKAHLNLHINSLELGDSAVYFCASSQDSALRGYTFGSGTRLTVV.

J is TRBJ2-5 and V is TRBV12-3 or TRBV12-4, with a tentative D call TRBD2 (6 bases). The CDR3 runs to 16 residues. The V gene lost 6 bases and the J gene lost 3 bases, with 20 bases spanning the gap. DNA of the CDR3: TGTGCCAGCAGGGGTGAGGTCGGTTGGGGGGAAGAGACCCAGTACTTC. It codes for CASRGEVGWGEETQYF.

The genes are TRBV12-3 or TRBV12-4 and TRBJ2-1, with D unresolved. The CDR3 runs 14 residues. Trimming took off 8 bases at V and 0 bases at J, with 11 bases between the two ends. DNA of the CDR3: TGTGCCAGCCTGTCGCGGAGCTCCTACAATGAGCAGTTCTTC. Translated: CASLSRSSYNEQFF.

This chain joins TRBV6-5 and TRBJ2-3, with 9 bases fitting TRBD2. The CDR3 has 21 residues. The germline CDR1 and CDR2 sequences are MNHEY and SVGAGI. The V gene end was trimmed by 2 bases and the J gene end by 0 bases; junction bases not matched to a gene: 18. The CDR3: CASSYGAEGSGRFASTDTQYF. The CDR3, as DNA: TGTGCCAGCAGTTACGGGGCCGAAGGGAGCGGGAGGTTCGCTAGCACAGATACGCAGTATTTT.

This chain uses TRBV3-1 with TRBJ2-1; 7 bases agree with TRBD2. There are 18 residues in the CDR3. Germline CDR1 reads LGHDT; CDR2 reads YNNKEL (reference sequence). Trimming took 1 base from V and 4 from J; bases not matched to a gene: 13. DNA for the CDR3: TGTGCCAGCAGCCAAGGATCCGGATGGTGGGAGGGATACAATGAGCAGTTCTTC. This translates into CASSQGSGWWEGYNEQFF.

V usage is TRBV6-5 and J usage is TRBJ2-1, with D perhaps TRBD2 (6 bases). The CDR3 length is 16 residues. Trimming shortened V by 5 bases and J by 0 bases, and 14 bases separated the two germline ends. The germline V gene encodes CDR1 MNHEY and CDR2 SVGAGI. In DNA, the CDR3 is TGTGCCAGCAGTGCCCCGGACGGGAGCTCCTACAATGAGCAGTTCTTC. Its translation is CASSAPDGSSYNEQFF.

This chain uses TRBV20-1 with TRBJ2-1, with D perhaps being TRBD1 or TRBD2 (5 bases each). The CDR3 contains 12 residues. Trimming cost V 6 bases and J 8 bases, with 14 bases left between them. Per germline, CDR1 DFQATT and CDR2 SNEGSKA (reference sequence). The CDR3 loop reads CSAQERGDEQFF. CDR3 DNA sequence: TGCAGTGCCCAGGAGAGGGGCGATGAGCAGTTCTTC.

V gene TRBV2 combines with J gene TRBJ1-2; D remains unclear. V gave up 7 bases and J gave up 11 bases, with 20 bases separating them. CDR1 and CDR2 from the germline V gene are SNHLY and FYNNEI. This CDR3 is 13 amino acids long. The CDR3 loop reads CASTVIQRVGYTF. In DNA, the CDR3 is TGTGCCAGCACTGTAATCCAACGGGTAGGATACACCTTC.

This rearrangement joins TRBV28 to TRBJ1-2; D gene ambiguous. The V and J ends lost 8 bases and 0 bases respectively, with 4 bases between them. This CDR3 is 11 amino acids long. From germline, CDR1 is MDHEN and CDR2 SYDVKM. The CDR3 here is CASYTNYGYTF. The CDR3 DNA reads TGTGCCAGCTATACTAACTATGGCTACACCTTC.

This sequence joins TRBV20-1 and TRBJ2-1; TRBD1 or TRBD2 may be the D gene (7 bases each). Germline CDR1 reads DFQATT; CDR2 reads SNEGSKA (reference sequence). CDR3 size: 16 residues. Trimming shortened V by 6 bases and J by 4 bases, and 22 bases separated the two germline ends. The CDR3 is CSAPPVRGGLYNEQFF. The CDR3 DNA sequence: TGCAGTGCCCCTCCGGTCAGGGGGGGCCTTTACAATGAGCAGTTCTTC.

This clonotype was picked up one time. This chain links TRBV27 with TRBJ2-4, with D possibly matching TRBD1 (6 bases). V dropped 6 bases and J dropped 0 bases, with 15 bases sitting between them. Germline V gene sequence: CDR1 MNHEY, CDR2 SMNVEV (reference sequence). The CDR3 is 16 residues long. The CDR3, as DNA: TGTGCCAGCAGCAAAGCCCGGACAGTAGCCAAAAACATTCAGTACTTC. It yields the protein CASSKARTVAKNIQYF.

This clonotype was observed a few times. The V and J genes are TRBV4-1 and TRBJ2-4; possibly TRBD2 for D (5 bases). Trimming pared 0 bases from V and 1 base from J, leaving 13 bases between. The CDR3 extends over 17 amino acids. Per the germline V gene, CDR1 is MGHRA and CDR2 is YSYEKL. CDR3 sequence: CASSQELVGEAKNIQYF. In DNA, the CDR3 is TGCGCCAGCAGCCAAGAACTAGTAGGTGAGGCCAAAAACATTCAGTACTTC.

V is TRBV7-3 and J is TRBJ2-1; 8 bases match TRBD2. Germline CDR1 is SGHTA and CDR2 is FQGTGA. This CDR3 has 15 amino acids. V dropped 1 base and J dropped 4; count of bases not matched to a gene: 3. CDR3 DNA sequence: TGTGCCAGCAGCTTAAACCGGGGGGGATACAATGAGCAGTTCTTC. Translation gives CASSLNRGGYNEQFF.

The sample holds one count of this clonotype. V usage is TRBV12-3 or TRBV12-4 and J usage is TRBJ1-1; 9 bases fit TRBD1. The V segment lost 6 bases and the J segment 11 bases; nucleotides outside the gene matches: 16. The CDR3 extends over 15 amino acids. The CDR3: CASRPTGQGNRVAFF. In DNA, the CDR3 is TGTGCCAGCAGACCGACGGGACAGGGAAATAGGGTCGCTTTCTTT.

The V gene is TRBV28, the J gene TRBJ2-7; no definite D call. This CDR3 region has 14 residues. The germline V and J ends were trimmed by 4 bases and 5 bases, with 15 bases remaining between them. Germline assignment: CDR1 MDHEN and CDR2 SYDVKM. CDR3 sequence reads: CASSSPGPQDEQYF. CDR3 bases: TGTGCCAGCAGTTCTCCGGGCCCGCAGGACGAGCAGTACTTC.

This clonotype was observed a handful of times. This sequence joins TRBV4-1 and TRBJ2-1; D is undetermined. The CDR3 covers 14 residues. Germline CDR1 reads MGHRA; CDR2 reads YSYEKL. The ends were cut back, 0 bases at V and 0 bases at J, with 3 bases in the middle. DNA for the CDR3: TGCGCCAGCAGCCAAGACATCTCCTACAATGAGCAGTTCTTC. This codes for CASSQDISYNEQFF.

This clonotype was seen a handful of times. J is TRBJ2-3 and V is TRBV20-1; possible D gene TRBD2, 5 bases. Germline V lookup: CDR1 DFQATT, CDR2 SNEGSKA (reference sequence). The V end lost 0 bases, the J end lost 0 bases, and 7 bases lay between the germline ends. This CDR3 spans 14 amino acids. The CDR3 region is CSARDGGSTDTQYF. The DNA for the CDR3 is TGCAGTGCTAGAGATGGCGGGAGCACAGATACGCAGTATTTT.

The chain is built from TRBV4-2 and TRBJ2-2; 8 nucleotides match TRBD2. CDR3 length: 15 residues. CDR1 and CDR2 from the germline V gene are LGHNA and YNFKEQ. The ends lost 3 bases at V and 6 bases at J; junction bases unmatched: 6. Here the CDR3 DNA reads TGTGCCAGCAGCCAGGGTAGCGGGGCACCCGGGGAGCTGTTTTTT. Translation: CASSQGSGAPGELFF.

The chain employs TRBV28 and TRBJ1-2; perhaps TRBD1 as D (5 bases). The V end lost 3 bases, the J end lost 13 bases, and 15 bases lay between the germline ends. There are 12 residues in the CDR3. Germline loops: CDR1 MDHEN, CDR2 SYDVKM. The CDR3 DNA is TGTGCCAGCAGTTTTAAGGGGACGGGGGGCACCTTC. Translating gives CASSFKGTGGTF.

This clonotype appeared a few times. The genes are TRBV7-8 and TRBJ1-2; the D gene is possibly TRBD1 (5 bases). CDR1 and CDR2 (germline): SGHVS, FQNEAQ. V was pared by 5 bases and J by 4 bases, with 20 bases between. The CDR3 totals 16 residues. CDR3 in amino acids: CASSLRRDAGRYGYTF. The CDR3 nucleotides read TGTGCCAGCAGCCTACGGAGGGACGCGGGGCGCTATGGCTACACCTTC.

The chain couples TRBV11-2 to TRBJ2-1; TRBD1 matches at 8 bases. The CDR3 has 16 amino acids. The ends lost 3 bases at V and 6 bases at J; junction bases unmatched: 10. Germline CDR1 and CDR2: SGHAT and FQNNGV. The CDR3 is CASSFPATGTGNEQFF. The DNA for the CDR3 is TGTGCCAGCAGCTTCCCAGCCACCGGGACAGGCAATGAGCAGTTCTTC.

This rearrangement joins TRBV12-3 or TRBV12-4 to TRBJ1-2; D perhaps matches TRBD1 (5 bases). The CDR3 has 13 amino acids. Trimming removed 6 bases at V and 5 bases at J, with 13 bases between. DNA of the CDR3: TGTGCCAGCAGGGGGGGAGGGCATTATGGCTACACCTTC. As protein: CASRGGGHYGYTF.

DNA of the CDR3: TGTGCCAGCAGTTTGCATGGAAACTATGGCTACACCTTC. Protein sequence: CASSLHGNYGYTF. The J gene is TRBJ1-2, the V gene TRBV28; D ambiguous. Germline loops: CDR1 MDHEN, CDR2 SYDVKM. The CDR3 totals 13 residues. V lost 3 bases and J 2 bases, leaving 7 bases between the germline ends.

This clonotype was seen more than once but under ten times. The chain carries TRBV10-1 and TRBJ1-2; D not resolved. The CDR3 loop spans 15 amino acids. Germline-derived CDR1 and CDR2 are WNHNN and SYGVQD (reference sequence). The V end lost 2 bases, the J end lost 0 bases, and 10 bases lay between the germline ends. The CDR3 protein is CASSEELLPNYGYTF. The CDR3 region has the DNA TGCGCCAGCAGTGAGGAGCTGCTCCCTAACTATGGCTACACCTTC.

The table lists this clonotype with a few counts. The CDR3 reads CASSLLAGVDEQYF. CDR3 sequence (DNA): TGTGCCAGCAGCTTACTAGCGGGAGTTGATGAGCAGTACTTC. This rearrangement joins TRBV7-2 to TRBJ2-5; TRBD2 agrees at 10 bases. CDR3 length equals 14 residues. Trimming cost V 2 bases and J 11 bases; bases outside gene matches: 8. Per the germline V gene, CDR1 is SGHTA and CDR2 is FQGNSA.